This TCR beta chain was documented in a study of blood T cell repertoires in COVID-19. About the research overall: PBMCs, B-cell-depleted T cells, or T cells were the source of the cDNA or gDNA that made up the material.

Per the authors' pipeline: Reference gene primer amplification yielded estimated nucleated cell counts. Sequencing used immunoSEQ multiplex PCR; TCRdb keeps in-frame clones, though not all of them. V and J calls and clone size are given by that table; D and trimming were obtained from the DNA. Among 350,000 or so clones, around 87% were seen once, and the ten largest hold over 9.5%. Seattle patients were enrolled during active infection and followed longitudinally. This CDR3 contains 14 residues. Germline values: CDR1 SNHLY, CDR2 FYNNEI. V gave up 4 bases and J gave up 4 bases, with 14 bases separating them.

The rearrangement joins TRBV2 to TRBJ2-7; maybe TRBD2 (6 bases). The sequenced sample consisted of peripheral blood. The sequence came from a woman aged 25 to 39 with COVID-19, enrolled during active disease. The CDR3: CASSVSAGRYEQYF. CDR3 DNA sequence: TGTGCCAGCAGTGTCTCCGCGGGACGATACGAGCAGTACTTC. Looking up the rest from reference TRBV2 and TRBJ2-7 gives the full variable domain: EPEVTQTPSHQVTQMGQEVILRCVPISNHLYFYWYRQILGQKVEFLVSFYNNEISEKSEIFDDQFSVERPDGSNFTLKIRSTKLEDSAMYFCASSVSAGRYEQYFGPGTRLTVT.